A single sample is the source of the 32 T cell receptor beta chains below, sequenced in a study of type 1 and type 2 diabetes patients. Genomic DNA was the PCR template. A primer set of 30 forward and 13 reverse primers amplified the CDR3. TCRdb passed the multiplex PCR reads through MiXCR, listing each CDR3 protein once. The sample holds more than 250,000 distinct CDR3 sequences, around 47% seen once. Material: peripheral blood mononuclear cells (PBMCs). These receptors were taken from a man aged 18 to 29 with type 2 diabetes.

This chain uses TRBV27 with TRBJ2-2; tentatively, D is TRBD1 or TRBD2 (5 bases each). V dropped 7 bases and J dropped 6 bases, with 15 bases sitting between them. The germline V gene has CDR1 MNHEY and CDR2 SMNVEV (reference sequence). The CDR3 extends over 14 amino acids. The CDR3 loop is CASTMGPKAGELFF. Here the CDR3 DNA reads TGTGCCAGCACCATGGGACCGAAGGCCGGGGAGCTGTTTTTT.

The V gene is TRBV4-1, the J gene TRBJ2-2, with D tentatively TRBD1 (6 bases). The CDR3 is made up of 17 amino acids. The ends were cut back, 0 bases at V and 2 bases at J, with 13 bases in the middle. The germline CDR1 and CDR2 sequences are MGHRA and YSYEKL. CDR3: CASSQEWDTFNTGELFF. The CDR3 DNA reads TGCGCCAGCAGCCAAGAATGGGACACTTTTAACACCGGGGAGCTGTTTTTT.

The chain links TRBV11-2 to TRBJ2-7; TRBD2 agrees at 10 bases. The CDR3 extends over 16 amino acids. Germline V lookup: CDR1 SGHAT, CDR2 FQNNGV. V lost 4 bases, J lost 7 bases, and 13 bases stayed unmatched. CDR3 loop: CASSSRTSGSNNEQYF. The DNA for the CDR3 is TGTGCCAGCAGCTCCAGGACTAGCGGAAGTAACAATGAGCAGTACTTC.

Comment on this clonotype: With a much larger clone just one base away, this may be a read error. The chain has TRBV15 and TRBJ1-2; D is perhaps TRBD1 (5 bases). Germline assignment: CDR1 LNHNV and CDR2 YYDKDF (reference sequence). The CDR3 spans 14 residues. The CDR3 protein is CANSVRDANYGYTF. As DNA, the CDR3 is TGTGCCAACAGCGTACGGGACGCTAACTATGGCTACACCTTC.

This clonotype has just a few counts. The chain joins TRBV19 to TRBJ1-1, with a tentative D call TRBD1 (5 bases). V dropped 6 bases and J dropped 3 bases, with 17 bases sitting between them. CDR1 is LNHDA and CDR2 is SQIVND in the germline V gene (reference sequence). This CDR3 has 15 residues. The CDR3 loop reads CASRVGTAGYTEAFF. The CDR3 DNA is TGTGCCAGTAGAGTTGGGACCGCCGGGTACACTGAAGCTTTCTTT. Complete variable domain (other parts from reference TRBV19 and TRBJ1-1): DGGITQSPKYLFRKEGQNVTLSCEQNLNHDAMYWYRQDPGQGLRLIYYSQIVNDFQKGDIAEGYSVSREKKESFPLTVTSAQKNPTAFYLCASRVGTAGYTEAFFGQGTRLTVV.

This clonotype was counted a few times. The rearrangement links TRBV7-3 to TRBJ2-3; D unclear. The CDR3 covers 15 residues. Trimming removed 5 bases at V and 2 bases at J, with 14 bases between. Germline assignment: CDR1 SGHTA and CDR2 FQGTGA. The CDR3 region has the DNA TGTGCCAGCAGCCCAGACTTAGGGCCCACAGATACGCAGTATTTT. Translated, it gives CASSPDLGPTDTQYF.

This clonotype was counted only a few times. The chain has TRBV4-1 and TRBJ1-1; D is undetermined. V was clipped by 1 base and J by 5 bases, with 14 bases between them. Germline CDR1 MGHRA, CDR2 YSYEKL. There are 15 residues in the CDR3. CDR3 amino acids: CASSQGRFKKTEAFF. The CDR3 nucleotides read TGCGCCAGCAGCCAAGGGAGGTTCAAGAAGACTGAAGCTTTCTTT.

At least ten counts were recorded for this clonotype. This rearrangement joins TRBV10-2 to TRBJ2-2; no reliable D call. Between the trimmed V and J ends, which lost 2 bases and 6 bases, there was a span of 13 bases. The CDR3 totals 15 residues. Germline V gene lookup returns CDR1 WSHSY and CDR2 SAAADI. The DNA of the CDR3 is TGCGCCAGCAGTGAGGACCCATCGTACTCCGGGGAGCTGTTTTTT. Amino acids: CASSEDPSYSGELFF.

V and J are TRBV7-2 and TRBJ2-1; D is perhaps TRBD1 (7 bases). Germline CDR1 reads SGHTA; CDR2 reads FQGNSA. The V end lost 5 bases, the J end lost 3 bases, and 14 bases lay between the germline ends. The CDR3 consists of 15 residues. This chain's CDR3 is CASSVSGGSYNEQFF. For the CDR3, the DNA is TGTGCCAGCAGCGTTTCAGGGGGGAGCTACAATGAGCAGTTCTTC.

The chain is built from TRBV10-2 and TRBJ2-1; the match to TRBD2 covers 9 bases. From germline, CDR1 is WSHSY and CDR2 SAAADI. The CDR3 is 14 amino acids. The trim removed 3 bases at V and 8 bases at J, leaving 5 bases unmatched. Written as DNA, the CDR3 is TGCGCCAGCAGTGATGCGGGGGGGCCTTATGAGCAGTTCTTC. Its translation is CASSDAGGPYEQFF.

This clonotype turned up a few times. The chain carries TRBV30 and TRBJ2-7; 7 positions agree with TRBD2. The CDR3 runs 14 residues. Germline V gene data show CDR1 as GTSNPN and CDR2 as SVGIG (reference sequence). The V segment lost 3 bases and the J segment 2 bases; nucleotides outside the gene matches: 7. This CDR3 is CAWREPSGPYEQYF. The CDR3 region has the DNA TGTGCCTGGAGGGAACCTAGCGGCCCCTACGAGCAGTACTTC.

J is TRBJ1-4 and V is TRBV19, with 7 bases identical to TRBD1. This CDR3 has 14 residues. V trimming: 6 bases; J trimming: 8 bases; junction bases outside the gene matches: 9. Germline V gene data show CDR1 as LNHDA and CDR2 as SQIVND (reference sequence). The DNA of the CDR3 is TGTGCCAGTAGCTTCCAGGGGGGAACCGAAAAACTGTTTTTT. Protein sequence: CASSFQGGTEKLFF.

This clonotype has at least ten counts. The chain employs TRBV14 and TRBJ2-7; 7 bases line up with TRBD2. V lost 5 bases, J lost 6 bases, and 13 bases stayed unmatched. CDR1 and CDR2 (germline): SGHDN, FVKESK. This CDR3 spans 15 amino acids. The CDR3 DNA reads as TGTGCCAGCAGCGTTCGTCGCGGGAGCAAGGTCGAGCAGTACTTC. This gives the protein CASSVRRGSKVEQYF. Full variable domain (rest looked up from reference TRBV14 and TRBJ2-7): EAGVTQFPSHSVIEKGQTVTLRCDPISGHDNLYWYRRVMGKEIKFLLHFVKESKQDESGMPNNRFLAERTGGTYSTLKVQPAELEDSGVYFCASSVRRGSKVEQYFGPGTRLTVT.

This clonotype was detected a few times. The CDR3 bases are TGTGCCAGCAGCTTAAGAGACAGCAACACTGAAGCTTTCTTT. It yields the protein CASSLRDSNTEAFF. This rearrangement joins TRBV7-8 to TRBJ1-1; D might be TRBD1 (5 bases). Trimming took 2 bases from V and 2 from J, leaving 9 bases between them. Looked up from germline, CDR1 is SGHVS and CDR2 is FQNEAQ. The CDR3 has 14 amino acids.

The rearrangement links TRBV7-8 to TRBJ2-2, with no clear D. This CDR3 comprises 14 residues. Germline-derived CDR1 and CDR2 are SGHVS and FQNEAQ. The V and J ends lost 4 bases and 3 bases respectively, with 9 bases between them. The CDR3 region has the DNA TGTGCCAGCAGCTCCCACTGGGACACCGGGGAGCTGTTTTTT. Amino acids: CASSSHWDTGELFF.

This clonotype was recorded at least ten times. The CDR3 DNA is TGTGCCAGCAGGTTAGACGGTGGTGGGGATTCACCCCTCCACTTT. Translating it yields CASRLDGGGDSPLHF. The J gene is TRBJ1-6, the V gene TRBV2, with unresolved D. Germline V gene lookup returns CDR1 SNHLY and CDR2 FYNNEI. The CDR3 has 15 residues. The germline V and J ends were trimmed by 6 bases and 8 bases, with 17 bases remaining between them.

This clonotype was detected a few times. The V gene is TRBV19, the J gene TRBJ1-5, with 7 bases fitting TRBD1. Germline V gene sequence: CDR1 LNHDA, CDR2 SQIVND (reference sequence). The CDR3 totals 16 residues. With V trimmed by 5 bases and J by 5 bases, 12 bases remained unmatched. The CDR3 loop reads CASSGNRDRLYQPQHF. The CDR3 nucleotides are TGTGCCAGTAGTGGAAACCGGGACAGACTTTATCAGCCCCAGCATTTT.

V is TRBV5-1 and J is TRBJ2-7; the match to TRBD2 covers 9 bases. CDR1 SGHRS and CDR2 YFSETQ come from the germline V gene. V shed 1 base, J shed 4 bases, and the junction held 9 bases outside the gene matches. The CDR3 sequence is 16 residues long. CDR3 DNA sequence: TGCGCCAGCAGCTTGCGTAGACTAGCGGAGGGGTACGAGCAGTACTTC. This gives the protein CASSLRRLAEGYEQYF.

The chain employs TRBV7-3 and TRBJ2-7; 11 bases line up with TRBD2. Germline trimming cut 4 bases from V and 6 bases from J; bases unmatched to any gene: 11. The CDR3 length is 16 residues. Germline loops: CDR1 SGHTA, CDR2 FQGTGA. The CDR3 sequence: CASSSTRGLAVREQYF. DNA of the CDR3: TGTGCCAGCAGCTCAACCCGGGGACTAGCGGTACGCGAGCAGTACTTC.

The chain joins TRBV28 to TRBJ2-7; 8 bases map to TRBD1. Germline trimming cut 6 bases from V and 2 bases from J; bases unmatched to any gene: 12. Germline loops: CDR1 MDHEN, CDR2 SYDVKM. The CDR3 is 16 residues long. In DNA form, the CDR3 reads TGTGCCAGCAGGAGAAAATGGGACAGGTTTGCCTACGAGCAGTACTTC. Residues: CASRRKWDRFAYEQYF.

V usage is TRBV4-1 and J usage is TRBJ2-3, with D uncertain. V was clipped by 0 bases and J by 2 bases, with 21 bases between them. CDR1 is MGHRA and CDR2 is YSYEKL in the germline V gene. This CDR3 has 19 residues. The CDR3 bases are TGCGCCAGCAGCCAAGATCGCCAGGCAGTTTTACCCTTCACAGATACGCAGTATTTT. Residues: CASSQDRQAVLPFTDTQYF.

The chain couples TRBV7-8 to TRBJ1-2; 8 bases fit TRBD1. Germline CDR1 SGHVS, CDR2 FQNEAQ. The trim removed 3 bases at V and 7 bases at J, leaving 13 bases unmatched. The CDR3 has 16 residues. CDR3 nucleotide sequence: TGTGCCAGCAGCTTGTGGACAGGGTACGGAATGGCTGGCTACACCTTC. The encoded protein is CASSLWTGYGMAGYTF.

The rearrangement uses TRBV19 and TRBJ1-1; D may be TRBD1 (5 bases). The CDR3 runs 14 residues. The germline V gene has CDR1 LNHDA and CDR2 SQIVND (reference sequence). The V and J ends lost 5 bases and 5 bases respectively, with 15 bases between them. The CDR3 DNA is TGTGCCAGTAGTCCCCGGGGCGCAGGAACTGAAGCTTTCTTT. Its protein is CASSPRGAGTEAFF.

The V call is TRBV9, the J call TRBJ2-3, with D maybe TRBD2 (6 bases). V was cut by 3 bases and J by 0 bases, with 11 bases left in between. Looked up from germline, CDR1 is SGDLS and CDR2 is YYNGEE. The CDR3 totals 15 residues. This CDR3 reads CASSAFSGSTDTQYF. CDR3 sequence (DNA): TGTGCCAGCAGCGCTTTTAGCGGTAGCACAGATACGCAGTATTTT.

There are many counts of this clonotype. The genes are TRBV6-2 or TRBV6-3 and TRBJ1-6, with D uncertain. From germline, CDR1 is MNHEY and CDR2 SVGEGT. This CDR3 has 13 amino acids. Trimming removed 8 bases from V and 10 bases from J, with 15 bases in between. This CDR3 reads CASQGSIVSPLHF. The CDR3 bases are TGTGCCAGCCAAGGCAGTATTGTCTCACCCCTCCACTTT.

The chain joins TRBV28 to TRBJ1-1; 7 nucleotides align to TRBD1. CDR3 size: 13 residues. V gave up 6 bases and J gave up 8 bases; unmatched junction bases: 9. Per germline, CDR1 MDHEN and CDR2 SYDVKM. The CDR3 DNA follows: TGTGCCAGCAGAGCGACAGGGCCTTCGGAAGCTTTCTTT. As protein: CASRATGPSEAFF.

The V gene is TRBV7-6, the J gene TRBJ2-5; a possible D gene is TRBD2 (6 bases). V was trimmed by 5 bases and J by 3 bases, leaving 13 bases between them. This CDR3 has 14 amino acids. Germline CDR1 is SGHVS and CDR2 is FNYEAQ. CDR3 in amino acids: CASSPGTEEETQYF. CDR3 nucleotides: TGTGCCAGCAGCCCAGGGACTGAAGAAGAGACCCAGTACTTC. The entire variable domain, with the rest obtained from reference TRBV7-6 and TRBJ2-5, is as follows: GAGVSQSPRYKVTKRGQDVALRCDPISGHVSLYWYRQALGQGPEFLTYFNYEAQQDKSGLPNDRFSAERPEGSISTLTIQRTEQRDSAMYRCASSPGTEEETQYFGPGTRLLVL.

This chain uses TRBV6-5 with TRBJ1-2; weak D call: TRBD1 (6 bases). The CDR3 is made up of 15 amino acids. Germline lookup yields CDR1 MNHEY and CDR2 SVGAGI. V dropped 8 bases and J dropped 5 bases, with 21 bases sitting between them. CDR3 sequence reads: CASPTPRQANYGYTF. The CDR3 nucleotides read TGTGCCAGCCCTACCCCGAGACAGGCCAATTATGGCTACACCTTC.

Only a few counts were recorded for this clonotype. V usage is TRBV28 and J usage is TRBJ2-6; D may be TRBD1 (5 bases). Trimming removed 5 bases from V and 2 bases from J, with 16 bases in between. The CDR3 has 17 amino acids. Germline CDR1 MDHEN, CDR2 SYDVKM. For the CDR3, the DNA is TGTGCCAGCAGTCCCCCCCCACCAGGGACTGGGGCCAACGTCCTGACTTTC. It codes for CASSPPPPGTGANVLTF.

This clonotype was found a few times. The chain employs TRBV2 and TRBJ2-1; D remains ambiguous. The CDR3 is 15 residues long. The V gene's germline CDR1 is SNHLY and CDR2 FYNNEI. Between the trimmed V and J ends, which lost 3 bases and 5 bases, there was a span of 14 bases. As DNA, the CDR3 is TGTGCCAGCAGTGAGAGTCGGGTTCGACACAATGAGCAGTTCTTC. Translating it yields CASSESRVRHNEQFF.

Here the CDR3 reads CASTRGTSTDTQYF. The CDR3 DNA is TGTGCCAGTACCAGGGGGACTAGCACAGATACGCAGTATTTT. The chain is built from TRBV19 and TRBJ2-3, with D possibly being TRBD1 (7 bases). This CDR3 is 14 amino acids long. With 7 bases removed from V and 0 bases from J, the gap between germline ends came to 11 bases. Germline V gives CDR1 LNHDA, CDR2 SQIVND (reference sequence). Drawing the rest from reference TRBV19 and TRBJ2-3, the complete variable domain is DGGITQSPKYLFRKEGQNVTLSCEQNLNHDAMYWYRQDPGQGLRLIYYSQIVNDFQKGDIAEGYSVSREKKESFPLTVTSAQKNPTAFYLCASTRGTSTDTQYFGPGTRLTVL.

This chain links TRBV5-1 with TRBJ1-1; possible D gene TRBD1, 5 bases. Germline CDR1 SGHRS, CDR2 YFSETQ. The CDR3 is made up of 20 amino acids. Trimming pared 4 bases from V and 2 bases from J, leaving 30 bases between. In DNA, the CDR3 is TGCGCCAGCAGCAAGGTAGGGACCATCTCTGGGGCCAACGTCAACACTGAAGCTTTCTTT. Translation gives CASSKVGTISGANVNTEAFF.